Following are 28 T cell receptor beta chains from one sample sequenced in a study of Graves' ophthalmopathy and Graves' hyperthyroidism. Using RNA transcripts, the TCR beta CDR3 regions were amplified. Scientists carried out first-round RT-PCR using HTBI primers and then a second-round multiplex PCR. TCRdb redid the calling of the multiplex PCR reads with MiXCR, one entry per CDR3 protein. This table holds roughly 350,000 distinct CDR3 sequences, approximately 18% found once. Sequencing was performed on peripheral blood. The receptor set was obtained from an adult woman with stable Graves' hyperthyroidism.

For this clonotype: This may be a read error: a much more frequent sequence differs by one nucleotide. The chain has TRBV4-1 and TRBJ2-2; D perhaps matches TRBD1 (5 bases). Between the trimmed V and J ends, which lost 2 bases and 6 bases, there was a span of 7 bases. The length of the CDR3 is 13 residues. CDR1 is MGHRA and CDR2 is YSYEKL in the germline V gene. The CDR3: CASSQQGAGELFF. The CDR3 nucleotides read TGCGCCAGCAGCCAACAGGGTGCCGGGGAGCTGTTTTTT.

This clonotype was detected ten times or more. Just one base apart from a much larger clone, this may be a read error. The CDR3 reads CANSLSGTGLYEQYF. The CDR3 DNA follows: TGTGCCAACAGTCTCTCCGGGACAGGGCTTTACGAGCAGTACTTC. The V gene is TRBV28, the J gene TRBJ2-7; 9 bases line up with TRBD1. This CDR3 is 15 amino acids long. Germline V gives CDR1 MDHEN, CDR2 SYDVKM.

This clonotype has ten or more counts. V is TRBV12-3 or TRBV12-4 and J is TRBJ2-7; TRBD1 matches at 9 bases. CDR3 size: 16 residues. V lost 5 bases and J lost 7; bases outside the gene matches: 15. DNA of the CDR3: TGTGCCAGCAGTGGGGACCGGGACAGGGTATCGGGGGAGCAGTACTTC. This encodes CASSGDRDRVSGEQYF.

The V and J genes are TRBV12-3 or TRBV12-4 and TRBJ1-1; D is ambiguous. The V end lost 3 bases, the J end lost 0 bases, and 8 bases lay between the germline ends. This CDR3 is built from 14 residues. In nucleotides, the CDR3 is TGTGCCAGCAGTTTCACAAGGATGAACACTGAAGCTTTCTTT. It specifies CASSFTRMNTEAFF.

In its sample, this clonotype was seen many times. The J gene is TRBJ1-1, the V gene TRBV30, with unresolved D. Germline lookup yields CDR1 GTSNPN and CDR2 SVGIG (reference sequence). V was trimmed by 4 bases and J by 4 bases, leaving 7 bases between them. The CDR3 runs 11 residues. This chain's CDR3 is CAWNRRTEAFF. In DNA, the CDR3 is TGTGCCTGGAATCGGCGCACTGAAGCTTTCTTT.

This clonotype appeared a single time. The V call is TRBV6-1, the J call TRBJ2-1; 11 bases are shared with TRBD1. This CDR3 spans 15 amino acids. Germline V lookup: CDR1 MNHNS, CDR2 SASEGT. Trimming removed 7 bases from V and 4 bases from J; junction bases left unmatched: 6. This chain's CDR3 is CASTPGTGGYNEQFF. The CDR3 bases are TGTGCCAGCACCCCCGGGACAGGGGGGTACAATGAGCAGTTCTTC.

This clonotype occurred a few times. The V gene is TRBV5-1, the J gene TRBJ1-1; TRBD1 might be the D (6 bases). V gave up 3 bases and J gave up 2 bases, with 11 bases separating them. Germline-derived CDR1 and CDR2 are SGHRS and YFSETQ. This CDR3 spans 14 amino acids. In DNA form, the CDR3 reads TGCGCCAGCAGCTCGACAGGTTATAACACTGAAGCTTTCTTT. Its protein product is CASSSTGYNTEAFF.

Details on this clonotype: A much larger clone sits a single nucleotide away, making a read error possible. The chain has TRBV6-1 and TRBJ2-7; D unresolved. CDR1 is MNHNS and CDR2 is SASEGT in the germline V gene. The CDR3 is made up of 15 amino acids. In DNA, the CDR3 is TGCGCCAGCAGTGAAGGTTGGCAGGAATCCTACGAGCAGTGCTTC. Translating it yields CASSEGWQESYEQCF.

At least ten counts were recorded for this clonotype. The V gene is TRBV6-1, the J gene TRBJ2-2; either TRBD1 or TRBD2 may fit D (5 bases each). Per the germline V gene, CDR1 is MNHNS and CDR2 is SASEGT. The V gene lost 8 bases and the J gene lost 1 base, with 11 bases spanning the gap. The CDR3 loop spans 14 amino acids. Here the CDR3 DNA reads TGTGCCAGCTCCGGGGCGATGAACACCGGGGAGCTGTTTTTT. Its protein product is CASSGAMNTGELFF.

This clonotype has only a few counts. This chain links TRBV28 with TRBJ2-2; 10 bases map to TRBD1. V shed 4 bases, J shed 4 bases, and the junction held 6 bases outside the gene matches. Germline loops: CDR1 MDHEN, CDR2 SYDVKM. This CDR3 region has 16 residues. The CDR3 is CASSYDRGQGTGELFF. The CDR3 bases are TGTGCCAGCAGTTACGACAGGGGGCAGGGCACCGGGGAGCTGTTTTTT.

This clonotype was seen many times. This chain uses TRBV11-2 with TRBJ2-7; a weak D match, TRBD1 (6 bases). Germline V gene lookup returns CDR1 SGHAT and CDR2 FQNNGV. The CDR3 contains 14 residues. Trimming left V 5 bases short and J 0 bases short, with 11 bases between. The CDR3 loop reads CASSEGTPSYEQYF. In nucleotides, the CDR3 is TGTGCCAGCAGCGAGGGGACACCCTCCTACGAGCAGTACTTC.

This clonotype was seen at least ten times. The chain carries TRBV20-1 and TRBJ2-5; possible D gene TRBD2, 5 bases. Looked up from germline, CDR1 is DFQATT and CDR2 is SNEGSKA (reference sequence). V was cut by 5 bases and J by 2 bases, with 21 bases left in between. This CDR3 contains 16 residues. In DNA, the CDR3 is TGCAGTGCTTCTCCTCCGGGGAGTAGGGCGCAAGAGACCCAGTACTTC. Its translation: CSASPPGSRAQETQYF.

This clonotype occurred many times. This chain joins TRBV5-1 and TRBJ2-7, with TRBD2 as a possible D gene (5 bases). V lost 1 base and J lost 3, with 11 bases in between. The CDR3 runs 14 residues. The germline V gene encodes CDR1 SGHRS and CDR2 YFSETQ. CDR3 sequence: CASSLSPGYYEQYF. The CDR3 bases are TGCGCCAGCAGCTTGAGTCCGGGATACTACGAGCAGTACTTC.

This clonotype appeared many times. This chain joins TRBV13 and TRBJ2-7; D perhaps matches TRBD2 (6 bases). The ends were cut back, 2 bases at V and 3 bases at J, with 11 bases in the middle. CDR3 size: 14 residues. Germline V gene sequence: CDR1 PRHDT, CDR2 FYEKMQ (reference sequence). For the CDR3, the DNA is TGTGCCAGCAGCTTAAAGCGGGTTCACTACGAGCAGTACTTC. Translation gives CASSLKRVHYEQYF.

This clonotype was recorded many times. V is TRBV12-3 or TRBV12-4 and J is TRBJ1-2; the D is unclear. Trimming cost V 6 bases and J 6 bases, with 14 bases left between them. This CDR3 has 13 residues. The CDR3 nucleotides are TGTGCCAGCAGAGCTAGGGAGGAGGATGGCTACACCTTC. Its translation: CASRAREEDGYTF.

This clonotype has just one count. It may be a read error: a sequence one base away is much more abundant. CDR3 nucleotide sequence: TGTGCCAGCAGTTCGGGGCTGGGGTGGAGACTTCAAGAGACCCAGTACTTC. It codes for CASSSGLGWRLQETQYF. The chain combines TRBV28 with TRBJ2-5; D may be TRBD1 or TRBD2 (5 bases each). This CDR3 has 17 amino acids. Trimming took 4 bases from V and 2 from J, leaving 20 bases between them. CDR1 MDHEN and CDR2 SYDVKM come from the germline V gene.

This clonotype appeared many times. The genes are TRBV10-3 and TRBJ1-6; D may be TRBD1 (5 bases). The CDR3 is made up of 12 amino acids. The V end was cut by 11 bases, the J end by 6 bases, with 11 bases between. The V gene's germline CDR1 is ENHRY and CDR2 SYGVKD. This chain's CDR3 is CASSGGNSPLHF. Written as DNA, the CDR3 is TGTGCCTCGTCGGGGGGTAATTCACCCCTCCACTTT.

This clonotype was picked up a small number of times. One end of the junction varies from germline; a read error may be responsible. The chain combines TRBV6-1 with TRBJ1-1; possibly TRBD1 for D (5 bases). CDR1 and CDR2 (germline): MNHNS, SASEGT. The CDR3 covers 13 residues. The chain's CDR3 is CASKQVMNTDAFF. In DNA, the CDR3 is TGTGCCAGTAAACAGGTCATGAACACTGATGCTTTCTTT.

This clonotype was seen a handful of times. A read error may be the cause here, since a much bigger clone is one base away. The rearrangement links TRBV20-1 to TRBJ2-2, with D tentatively TRBD1 or TRBD2 (5 bases each). The germline CDR1 and CDR2 sequences are DFQATT and SNEGSKA (reference sequence). The CDR3 runs to 16 residues. The DNA of the CDR3 is TGCAGTGCTAGAGATGCCGGGGATGGGGGTCCCGGGGAGCTGTGTTTT. It is translated as CSARDAGDGGPGELCF.

In its sample, this clonotype was seen many times. The chain joins TRBV15 to TRBJ1-5; D remains unclear. The CDR3 spans 12 residues. Germline V lookup: CDR1 LNHNV, CDR2 YYDKDF (reference sequence). V shed 8 bases and J shed 3 bases, with 8 bases lying between them. CDR3 protein: CATSDLNQPQHF. The CDR3 region has the DNA TGTGCCACCTCTGACCTCAATCAGCCCCAGCATTTT. Looking up the rest from reference TRBV15 and TRBJ1-5 gives the full variable domain: DAMVIQNPRYQVTQFGKPVTLSCSQTLNHNVMYWYQQKSSQAPKLLFHYYDKDFNNEADTPDNFQSRRPNTSFCFLDIRSPGLGDTAMYLCATSDLNQPQHFGDGTRLSIL.

This chain joins TRBV10-1 and TRBJ1-5; no firm D call. This CDR3 contains 13 residues. The germline V and J ends were trimmed by 2 bases and 4 bases, with 6 bases remaining between them. Germline lookup yields CDR1 WNHNN and CDR2 SYGVQD (reference sequence). The CDR3 DNA follows: TGCGCCAGCAGTGAGAACCAGAATCAGCCCCAGCATTTT. Translating it yields CASSENQNQPQHF.

V is TRBV2 and J is TRBJ2-5; D uncertain. The CDR3 is 15 residues long. Trimming cost V 4 bases and J 1 base, with 13 bases left between them. Germline lookup yields CDR1 SNHLY and CDR2 FYNNEI. CDR3: CASSGPHEVQETQYF. The CDR3 coding sequence is TGTGCCAGCAGTGGCCCACACGAAGTCCAAGAGACCCAGTACTTC.

At least ten counts were recorded for this clonotype. The CDR3 here is CASSLDRVAGGPYEQYF. The CDR3 nucleotides are TGTGCCAGCAGTTTGGACAGGGTCGCGGGAGGCCCCTACGAGCAGTACTTC. The chain recombines TRBV12-3 or TRBV12-4 with TRBJ2-7; D may match TRBD1 or TRBD2 (8 bases each). V gave up 3 bases and J gave up 2 bases, with 20 bases separating them. CDR3 length: 17 amino acids.

The sample holds a few counts of this clonotype. The V call is TRBV13, the J call TRBJ1-2; a possible D gene is TRBD1 (6 bases). Between the trimmed V and J ends, which lost 6 bases and 6 bases, there was a span of 17 bases. The germline V gene has CDR1 PRHDT and CDR2 FYEKMQ (reference sequence). This CDR3 spans 14 amino acids. CDR3 residues: CASRKQGLGNGYTF. DNA for the CDR3: TGTGCCAGCAGGAAACAGGGTTTAGGGAATGGCTACACCTTC. Full variable domain (missing parts from reference TRBV13 and TRBJ1-2): AAGVIQSPRHLIKEKRETATLKCYPIPRHDTVYWYQQGPGQDPQFLISFYEKMQSDKGSIPDRFSAQQFSDYHSELNMSSLELGDSALYFCASRKQGLGNGYTFGSGTRLTVV.

This clonotype occurred many times. The CDR3 loop reads CASSRATGANVLTF. In nucleotides, the CDR3 is TGTGCCAGCAGCCGAGCAACCGGGGCCAACGTCCTGACTTTC. This rearrangement joins TRBV12-3 or TRBV12-4 to TRBJ2-6; D unclear. Trimming removed 6 bases from V and 4 bases from J, with 10 bases in between. This CDR3 has 14 residues.

CDR3 in DNA: TGCAGTGCTACCCCGACGTCCTATAATTCACCCCTCCACTTT. The encoded protein is CSATPTSYNSPLHF. This chain links TRBV20-1 with TRBJ1-6; D call uncertain. The germline CDR1 and CDR2 sequences are DFQATT and SNEGSKA (reference sequence). The CDR3 loop spans 14 amino acids. The V and J ends lost 4 bases and 1 base respectively, with 8 bases between them.

This clonotype was seen many times. This clone may be a read error of a much larger clone one base away. The J gene is TRBJ1-2, the V gene TRBV6-5; D perhaps matches TRBD1 (6 bases). The CDR3 spans 14 residues. Germline CDR1 and CDR2: MNHEY and SVGAGI. The CDR3 bases are TGTGTCAGCAGTTACGCCGGACAGCCCTATGGCTACACCTTC. Translation: CVSSYAGQPYGYTF.

The chain combines TRBV4-3 with TRBJ2-5; the match to TRBD2 covers 7 bases. CDR3 size: 17 residues. V gave up 0 bases and J gave up 5 bases; unmatched junction bases: 12. From germline, CDR1 is LGHNA and CDR2 YSLEER. CDR3 loop: CASSQDLLGRTLETQYF. CDR3 DNA: TGCGCCAGCAGCCAAGATCTCCTCGGGAGGACTCTCGAGACCCAGTACTTC.